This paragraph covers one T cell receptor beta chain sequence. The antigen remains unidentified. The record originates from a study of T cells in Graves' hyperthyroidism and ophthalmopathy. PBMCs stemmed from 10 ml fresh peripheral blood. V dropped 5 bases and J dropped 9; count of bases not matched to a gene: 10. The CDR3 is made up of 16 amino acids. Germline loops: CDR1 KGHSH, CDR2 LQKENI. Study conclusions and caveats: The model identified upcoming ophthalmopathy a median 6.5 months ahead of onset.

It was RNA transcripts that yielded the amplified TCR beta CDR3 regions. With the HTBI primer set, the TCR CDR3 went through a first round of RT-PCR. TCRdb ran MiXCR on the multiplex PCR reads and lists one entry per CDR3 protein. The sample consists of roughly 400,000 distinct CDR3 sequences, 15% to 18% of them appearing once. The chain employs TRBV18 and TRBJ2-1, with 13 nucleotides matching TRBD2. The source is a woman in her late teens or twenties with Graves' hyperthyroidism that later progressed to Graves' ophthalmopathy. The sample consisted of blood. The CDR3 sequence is CASSSTGLAGQGEQFF. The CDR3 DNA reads TGTGCCAGCTCATCCACGGGACTAGCGGGACAGGGTGAGCAGTTCTTC.